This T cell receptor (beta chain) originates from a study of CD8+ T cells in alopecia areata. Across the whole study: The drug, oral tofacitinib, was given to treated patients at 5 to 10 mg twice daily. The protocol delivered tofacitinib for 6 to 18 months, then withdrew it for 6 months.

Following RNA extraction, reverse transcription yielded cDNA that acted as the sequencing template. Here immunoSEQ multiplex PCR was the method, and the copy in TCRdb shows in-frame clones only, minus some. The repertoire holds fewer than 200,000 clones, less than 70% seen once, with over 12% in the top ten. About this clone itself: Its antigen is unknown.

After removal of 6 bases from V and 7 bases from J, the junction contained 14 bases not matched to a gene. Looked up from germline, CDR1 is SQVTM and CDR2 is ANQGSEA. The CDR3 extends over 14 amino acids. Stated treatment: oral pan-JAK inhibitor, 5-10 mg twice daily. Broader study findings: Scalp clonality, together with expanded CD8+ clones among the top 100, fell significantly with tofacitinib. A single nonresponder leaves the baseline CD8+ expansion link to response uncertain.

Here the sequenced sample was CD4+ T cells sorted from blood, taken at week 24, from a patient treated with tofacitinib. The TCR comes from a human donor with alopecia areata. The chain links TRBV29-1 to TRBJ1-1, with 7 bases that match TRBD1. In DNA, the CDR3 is TGCAGCGTCGAGAAGACAGGGATGAGTGGTGAAGCTTTCTTT. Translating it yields CSVEKTGMSGEAFF.